These 22 T cell receptor beta chains were sequenced from one sample in a study of blood T cell repertoires in COVID-19. Profiled with immunoSEQ multiplex PCR; TCRdb holds only in-frame clones, not every one. The sample lists 140,000 or so clones, roughly 88% occurring once. The sequenced material came from peripheral blood. The receptor source for this set is a woman between 45 and 65 years old with acute or convalescent COVID-19.

The chain couples TRBV6-4 to TRBJ2-6; D is uncertain. Trimming stripped 3 bases from V and 0 bases from J, with 9 bases between. The CDR3 is made up of 16 amino acids. Germline CDR1 and CDR2: MRHNA and SNTAGT. CDR3 residues: CASSENSLSGANVLTF. The CDR3 bases are TGTGCCAGCAGTGAGAACAGCCTCTCTGGGGCCAACGTCCTGACTTTC.

This clone was recorded only once. This sequence joins TRBV19 and TRBJ1-6; D not certain. V was pared by 2 bases and J by 7 bases, with 9 bases between. Per germline, CDR1 LNHDA and CDR2 SQIVND (reference sequence). The CDR3 length is 14 residues. The CDR3 is CASSIPTGNSPLHF. The DNA of the CDR3 is TGTGCCAGTAGTATACCGACCGGGAATTCACCCCTCCACTTT.

This clone was observed a handful of times. The CDR3 is CASSAGYYGYTF. The DNA of the CDR3 is TGTGCCAGCAGTGCAGGATACTATGGCTACACCTTC. V is TRBV25-1 and J is TRBJ1-2; no clear D. CDR3 length: 12 residues. The germline V and J ends were trimmed by 4 bases and 3 bases, with 6 bases remaining between them. Looked up from germline, CDR1 is MGHDK and CDR2 is SYGVNS.

The chain carries TRBV2 and TRBJ2-1; 7 nucleotides align to TRBD1. Germline-derived CDR1 and CDR2 are SNHLY and FYNNEI. This CDR3 is 15 amino acids long. V dropped 1 base and J dropped 8; count of bases not matched to a gene: 8. The CDR3 reads CASSEEGTARDEQFF. CDR3 sequence (DNA): TGTGCCAGCAGTGAAGAAGGGACAGCTAGGGATGAGCAGTTCTTC.

V gene TRBV9 combines with J gene TRBJ1-5, with no clear D. From germline, CDR1 is SGDLS and CDR2 YYNGEE. V lost 4 bases and J lost 2, with 10 bases in between. The CDR3 is 14 residues long. As DNA, the CDR3 is TGTGCCAGCAGCTTCGGAGTTGGCAATCAGCCCCAGCATTTT. Amino acid sequence: CASSFGVGNQPQHF.

V and J are TRBV6-5 and TRBJ1-1; weak D call: TRBD1 (6 bases). Between the trimmed V and J ends, which lost 5 bases and 4 bases, there was a span of 14 bases. Germline V gives CDR1 MNHEY, CDR2 SVGAGI. This CDR3 spans 14 amino acids. The CDR3 DNA follows: TGTGCCAGCAGTCAACGAGACAGGTTCACTGAAGCTTTCTTT. Its translation is CASSQRDRFTEAFF.

In its sample, this clone was seen once. In DNA form, the CDR3 reads TGTGCCAGCAGCTTAACAGGGAAGGATCAGCCCCAGCATTTT. This codes for CASSLTGKDQPQHF. This chain connects TRBV7-9 to TRBJ1-5, with D tentatively TRBD1 (6 bases). The CDR3 runs to 14 residues. The germline gives CDR1 SEHNR, CDR2 FQNEAQ (reference sequence). Trimming pared 2 bases from V and 5 bases from J, leaving 10 bases between.

The J gene is TRBJ1-1, the V gene TRBV28; D perhaps matches TRBD1 (5 bases). The germline V and J ends were trimmed by 8 bases and 1 base, with 11 bases remaining between them. Germline lookup yields CDR1 MDHEN and CDR2 SYDVKM. This CDR3 is 13 amino acids long. The DNA for the CDR3 is TGTGCCAGCCGCTCGACAGCGAACACTGAAGCTTTCTTT. Encoded protein: CASRSTANTEAFF.

Concerning this clone itself: In the same sample, other DNA sequences code for this CDR3. The chain is built from TRBV6-5 and TRBJ1-5; 7 positions agree with TRBD1. The CDR3 contains 15 residues. J was trimmed by 4 bases and V by 0 bases; bases with no gene match: 3. Germline V CDR1 and CDR2: MNHEY, SVGAGI. The CDR3 loop is CASSYSGQLNQPQHF. The CDR3 DNA follows: TGTGCCAGCAGTTACTCGGGACAGTTAAATCAGCCCCAGCATTTT.

The rearrangement uses TRBV20-1 and TRBJ1-2, with D tentatively TRBD1 (5 bases). Germline V gives CDR1 DFQATT, CDR2 SNEGSKA (reference sequence). This CDR3 contains 11 residues. The CDR3 is CSAITGYGYTF. In DNA form, the CDR3 reads TGCAGCGCCATTACAGGCTATGGCTACACCTTC.

Only a few counts were recorded for this clone. The chain links TRBV28 to TRBJ1-5, with 8 bases that match TRBD1. The length of the CDR3 is 15 residues. Germline CDR1 and CDR2: MDHEN and SYDVKM. The J segment lost 1 base and the V segment lost 6 bases, leaving 5 bases of the junction unmatched. CDR3 in amino acids: CASRKTGGSNQPQHF. The CDR3 DNA is TGTGCCAGCAGAAAAACAGGGGGAAGCAATCAGCCCCAGCATTTT.

The chain has TRBV5-4 and TRBJ1-6; D is uncertain. The V end lost 4 bases, the J end lost 7 bases, and 21 bases lay between the germline ends. The CDR3 has 17 residues. Per germline, CDR1 SGHNT and CDR2 YYREEE (reference sequence). CDR3 nucleotides: TGTGCCAGCAGCCGTGCCCCTCGGGTCAGTAGGAATTCACCCCTCCACTTT. Its protein is CASSRAPRVSRNSPLHF.

The V gene is TRBV3-1 (or the pseudogene TRBV3-2), the J gene TRBJ2-3; D unclear. This CDR3 spans 15 amino acids. Trimming cost V 0 bases and J 8 bases, with 15 bases left between them. Germline V CDR1 and CDR2: LGHDT, YNNKEL (reference sequence). The CDR3 loop reads CASSQDSRSTGTQYF. The CDR3 DNA follows: TGTGCCAGCAGCCAAGATTCTCGATCCACGGGTACGCAGTATTTT.

CDR3 region: CASSVGPSASGSNEQFF. The CDR3 coding sequence is TGTGCCAGCAGCGTAGGACCCTCAGCTAGCGGGAGTAATGAGCAGTTCTTC. The chain links TRBV9 to TRBJ2-1, with 10 bases matching TRBD2. CDR1 and CDR2 from the germline V gene are SGDLS and YYNGEE. CDR3 length: 17 residues. Trimming at V came to 0 bases and at J to 7 bases, leaving 10 bases not matched to a gene.

The V call is TRBV5-1, the J call TRBJ1-2, with TRBD1 matching over 8 bases. V lost 0 bases and J lost 3; bases outside the gene matches: 4. The germline CDR1 and CDR2 sequences are SGHRS and YFSETQ. CDR3 length: 15 residues. The CDR3 sequence: CASSLAGQGDYGYTF. CDR3 bases: TGCGCCAGCAGCTTGGCTGGACAGGGCGACTATGGCTACACCTTC.

This clone appeared a single time. The V call is TRBV29-1, the J call TRBJ1-1; TRBD1 matches at 9 bases. J gave up 10 bases and V 5 bases, and 11 bases lay outside the gene matches. Germline V gene sequence: CDR1 SQVTM, CDR2 ANQGSEA. The CDR3 totals 13 residues. DNA of the CDR3: TGCAGCGTTCCACCGGGACAGGGAAGGCGAGCTTTCTTT. This codes for CSVPPGQGRRAFF.

The V gene is TRBV15, the J gene TRBJ1-1; 11 nucleotides match TRBD1. This CDR3 has 16 amino acids. CDR1 LNHNV and CDR2 YYDKDF come from the germline V gene (reference sequence). Trimming took 5 bases from V and 4 from J; bases not matched to a gene: 9. The CDR3 loop reads CATSSHPGTGGTEAFF. CDR3 DNA sequence: TGTGCCACCAGCTCTCACCCCGGGACAGGGGGCACTGAAGCTTTCTTT.

The V call is TRBV5-4, the J call TRBJ1-3; D remains unclear. The germline CDR1 and CDR2 sequences are SGHNT and YYREEE (reference sequence). CDR3 length: 13 amino acids. The V end was cut by 2 bases, the J end by 0 bases, with 3 bases between. CDR3 DNA sequence: TGTGCCAGCAGCTTCTTCTCTGGAAACACCATATATTTT. It encodes CASSFFSGNTIYF.

CDR3 residues: CASSILGGGTDTQYF. CDR3 DNA sequence: TGTGCCAGCAGCATACTCGGGGGGGGCACAGATACGCAGTATTTT. The chain combines TRBV7-2 with TRBJ2-3; 8 bases fit TRBD2. Germline V gene lookup returns CDR1 SGHTA and CDR2 FQGNSA. CDR3 length: 15 residues. After removal of 5 bases from V and 1 base from J, the junction contained 5 bases not matched to a gene.

This clone has more than one count but fewer than ten. The chain employs TRBV11-3 and TRBJ2-1, with 12 bases aligning to TRBD2. Germline CDR1 is SGHNT and CDR2 is YENEEA. V gave up 4 bases and J gave up 5 bases; unmatched junction bases: 3. The CDR3 loop spans 15 amino acids. The CDR3 bases are TGTGCCAGCAGCTCCCTAGCGGGGGGGCACAATGAGCAGTTCTTC. It specifies CASSSLAGGHNEQFF. The variable domain in full, completed from reference TRBV11-3 and TRBJ2-1, reads EAGVVQSPRYKIIEKKQPVAFWCNPISGHNTLYWYLQNLGQGPELLIRYENEEAVDDSQLPKDRFSAERLKGVDSTLKIQPAELGDSAVYLCASSSLAGGHNEQFFGPGTRLTVL.

V is TRBV5-6 and J is TRBJ1-6; weak D call: TRBD1 (6 bases). Germline CDR1 and CDR2: SGHDT and YYEEEE. With 4 bases removed from V and 5 bases from J, the gap between germline ends came to 10 bases. The CDR3 contains 14 residues. CDR3 in amino acids: CASSPGTHNSPLHF. CDR3 nucleotides: TGTGCCAGCAGCCCCGGGACACATAATTCACCCCTCCACTTT.

The rearrangement links TRBV11-2 to TRBJ1-1; no reliable D call. CDR1 SGHAT and CDR2 FQNNGV come from the germline V gene. The V end was cut by 2 bases, the J end by 0 bases, with 4 bases between. The CDR3 runs to 13 residues. The CDR3 bases are TGTGCCAGCAGCTTACAGGTGAACACTGAAGCTTTCTTT. This translates into CASSLQVNTEAFF.